A selection of T cell receptor beta chains follows, all from one sample in a study of tumor and adjacent non-tumor tissue in lung cancer. TCRdb reprocessed the multiplex PCR reads with MiXCR, giving one entry per CDR3 protein. The data hold approximately 120,000 distinct CDR3 sequences, with about 65% observed a single time. Sequencing used distant non-tumor lung tissue. The receptor set was obtained from a man in his 60s with non-small cell lung cancer. The CDR3 runs from the conserved cysteine through the conserved F or W. A D gene is named only where the DNA matches it firmly. Size values are once, few and many counts, or a class for expanded clones, and some rows have none.

abundance	v_gene	d_gene	j_gene	CDR3nt	CDR3aa
.	TRBV11-3	TRBD2	TRBJ2-7	TGTGCCAACAACTTAGGTATGAGCGGGAGCGACGAGCAGTACTTC	CANNLGMSGSDEQYF
.	TRBV4-3	.	TRBJ1-6	TGCGCCAGCATTCTAAACCTCGCAGATTCACCCCTCCACTTT	CASILNLADSPLHF
.	TRBV24-1	.	TRBJ1-5	TGTGCCACCAGTGACCCTAAGTCGTCCGGCGGGAGGCCCCAGCATTTT	CATSDPKSSGGRPQHF
.	TRBV5-1	TRBD1	TRBJ2-7	TGCGCCAGCAACCCGAAGGCGGGACAGGGGTCCTACGAGCAGTGCTTC	CASNPKAGQGSYEQCF
.	TRBV29-1	.	TRBJ2-2	TGCAGCGTTGCGGGTGGTAGGGGGAACACCGGGGAGCTGTTTTTT	CSVAGGRGNTGELFF
.	TRBV12-3/TRBV12-4	.	TRBJ2-6	TGTGCCAGCAGTCCTGGGACTTCTGTCTCTGGGGTCAACGTTCTGAATTTC	CASSPGTSVSGVNVLNF
.	TRBV4-1	.	TRBJ2-2	TGCGCCAGCAAACCCCGGGACCCGAACACCGGGGGGCTGTTTTTT	CASKPRDPNTGGLFF
.	TRBV6-2/TRBV6-3	TRBD1	TRBJ2-7	TGTGCCAGCAGTCCCCGGGACAGAGACTACGAGCAGCACTTC	CASSPRDRDYEQHF
many	TRBV10-3	.	TRBJ2-3	TGTGCCATCAGTGGTAGGACAGCAGATACGCAGTATTTT	CAISGRTADTQYF
.	TRBV29-1	TRBD2	TRBJ2-1	TGCAGCGTTGAAACGGGGAGGGCCTCCTACAATGAGCAATTCTTC	CSVETGRASYNEQFF
.	TRBV6-2/TRBV6-3	TRBD2	TRBJ2-7	TGTGCCAACAGGATGACTAGCGGGAAGTACGAGCAATACTTC	CANRMTSGKYEQYF
.	TRBV12-3/TRBV12-4	TRBD1	TRBJ2-1	TGTGCCTACAGTTTAAGACAGGGTACCGACAATGAGCAGTTCTTC	CAYSLRQGTDNEQFF
.	TRBV11-1	.	TRBJ2-3	TGTGCCAGCAGCTCGCCCCCCCTGACCCGAGGAGCAGATACGCAGTATTTT	CASSSPPLTRGADTQYF
.	TRBV11-2	.	TRBJ2-7	TGTGCCAGCAGCCTAGCCCAGGGGGGCGATAATGAGCAGTACTTC	CASSLAQGGDNEQYF
many	TRBV6-1	.	TRBJ2-1	TGTGCCAGCAGTGCCCCGCTGGGCTACAATGAGCAGTTCTTC	CASSAPLGYNEQFF
.	TRBV13	TRBD2	TRBJ2-7	TGTGCCAGCAGCGTTAAGGCGGGGGGGCTTGTCTACGAGCAGTACTTC	CASSVKAGGLVYEQYF
.	TRBV6-5	TRBD2	TRBJ2-3	TGTGCCAACAGCCGAGGGACTAGAACAGATACGCAGTATTTT	CANSRGTRTDTQYF
.	TRBV6-5	TRBD2	TRBJ2-2	TGTACCAGCACCACTAGCGTCGTCACCGGGGAGCTGTTTTTT	CTSTTSVVTGELFF
.	TRBV5-1	TRBD1	TRBJ2-3	TGCGCCAGCAGCTTGAGTGGGACAGCTACTAGCACAGATACGCAGTATTTT	CASSLSGTATSTDTQYF
.	TRBV18	.	TRBJ1-1	TGTGCCAGCTCACCATCCCCGAACACTGAAGCTTTCTTT	CASSPSPNTEAFF
many	TRBV28	.	TRBJ1-2	TGTGCCAGCACACGAGATTTGGGTTATGGCTACACCTTC	CASTRDLGYGYTF
once	TRBV29-1	TRBD1	TRBJ2-1	TGCAGCGTATCGCAGGGGGTGGTTTACAATGAGCAGTTCTTC	CSVSQGVVYNEQFF
many	TRBV5-1	TRBD1	TRBJ2-7	TGCGCCAGCAGGCGCTCCTCGGGACAGGTAGACTACGAGCAGTACTTC	CASRRSSGQVDYEQYF
many	TRBV10-2	TRBD2	TRBJ2-1	TGCGCCAGCAGTGTCAGGACTAGGAGTGGGAATGAGCAGTTCTTC	CASSVRTRSGNEQFF
.	TRBV7-3	TRBD1	TRBJ2-3	TGTGCCAGCAGCTTGACCGGGACAGATACTCCGAACACAGATACGCAGTATTTT	CASSLTGTDTPNTDTQYF
.	TRBV4-2	.	TRBJ2-7	TGTGCCAGCAGTTCCGAGCATGGCTCCTACGAGCAGCACTTC	CASSSEHGSYEQHF
.	TRBV2	.	TRBJ2-3	TGTGCCAGCAGGCCCCCGGGACAAGGGATACTGGGCACAGATACGCAGTATTTT	CASRPPGQGILGTDTQYF
many	TRBV20-1	TRBD1	TRBJ2-1	TGCAGTGCTCCACCGACAGGGGGCAATGAGCAGTTCTTC	CSAPPTGGNEQFF
many	TRBV20-1	.	TRBJ2-7	TGCAGTGCTAGTCGCGGGTCGTTTGAGGGGTTCCACGAGCAGTACTTC	CSASRGSFEGFHEQYF
many	TRBV7-8	.	TRBJ1-5	TGTGCCAGCAGCTCCCCCAGCGGGCAGCCCCAGCATTTT	CASSSPSGQPQHF
.	TRBV6-2/TRBV6-3	TRBD2	TRBJ2-1	TGTGCCAGCAGTATGGGGACTAGCTGGACTCTACACAATGAGCAGTTCTTC	CASSMGTSWTLHNEQFF
.	TRBV11-3	.	TRBJ2-2	TGTGTCAGCAGCGAACAGGCCGGGGAGCCGTTTTTT	CVSSEQAGEPFF
many	TRBV4-2	.	TRBJ2-1	TGTGCCAGCAGCCAAGAGCGGTTATACAATGAGCAGTTCTTC	CASSQERLYNEQFF
few	TRBV11-2	TRBD2	TRBJ2-2	TGTGCCAGCAGCCGCAGGACTAGCGGGGTATTTCGGGAGCTGTTTTTT	CASSRRTSGVFRELFF
.	TRBV6-1	TRBD1	TRBJ2-7	TGTGTCAGCAGTGAGCTCCCGGGACAGGGGGCTGGCGAGCAGTACTTC	CVSSELPGQGAGEQYF
.	TRBV28	TRBD1	TRBJ2-3	TGTGCCAGCAGTTTCGACAGGGGTTCAGATACGCAGTATTTT	CASSFDRGSDTQYF
.	TRBV5-4	TRBD1	TRBJ1-2	TGTGTCAGCAGCACAAGGACAGGGGGGATATTGGGCTACACCTTC	CVSSTRTGGILGYTF
.	TRBV30	TRBD2	TRBJ2-7	TGTGCCTGGAGTGTGGCGGGAGGAATCCACGAGCAGTACTTC	CAWSVAGGIHEQYF
.	TRBV2	TRBD1	TRBJ1-6	TGTGCCAGCAAGAGGGACAGTTCACCCCTCCACTTT	CASKRDSSPLHF
.	TRBV29-1	.	TRBJ2-3	TGCAGAGTTGCAGGCTGGATAGCGCGCAGCACAGATACACAGTATTTT	CRVAGWIARSTDTQYF
.	TRBV20-1	TRBD2	TRBJ2-7	TGCAGTGTTGCCCGGGACTACGACGAGCAGTATTTC	CSVARDYDEQYF
.	TRBV28	.	TRBJ2-3	TGTGCCAGCGGGCCAGGGGCTGCTGCCACAGATACGCAGTATTTT	CASGPGAAATDTQYF
.	TRBV20-1	.	TRBJ1-6	TGCAGTGCCTCCGAGGGCTTGACCTATAATTCACCCCTCCACTTT	CSASEGLTYNSPLHF
many	TRBV4-1	.	TRBJ2-3	TGCGCCAGCAGCCAAGAGCGGACGCCCACAGATACGCAGTATTTT	CASSQERTPTDTQYF
many	TRBV6-1	.	TRBJ1-5	TGTGCCCACGACGCTAACATCGGAAATCAGCCCCAGCATTTT	CAHDANIGNQPQHF
once	TRBV11-1	.	TRBJ2-1	TGTGCCTACAGCTTCCTAAGAGGTAGCGGTACCTACAATGAGCAGTTCTTC	CAYSFLRGSGTYNEQFF
.	TRBV7-6	TRBD2	TRBJ2-5	TGTGCCAGCAGCTTTAGCATAGCGGGGGGAGAGACCCAGTACTTC	CASSFSIAGGETQYF
.	TRBV12-3/TRBV12-4	TRBD2	TRBJ2-5	TGTGCTGGCCCTTCGGGGGGGGATTGGCGAGAGACCCAGTACTTC	CAGPSGGDWRETQYF
.	TRBV12-3/TRBV12-4	.	TRBJ1-5	TGTGCCAGCAGCTTCGGGCTACGCAGCAGTCAGCCCCAGCATTTT	CASSFGLRSSQPQHF
.	TRBV4-2	.	TRBJ2-3	TGTGCCATCAGCCAAGCGGCGGATATGCAGTATTTT	CAISQAADMQYF
many	TRBV11-2	.	TRBJ2-7	TGTGCCAGCAGCGGGATTTGGTACGAGCAGTACTTC	CASSGIWYEQYF
many	TRBV4-2	TRBD2	TRBJ2-1	TGTGCCAGCAGCCAAATAGCGGGGGGAGATAATGAGCAGTTCTTC	CASSQIAGGDNEQFF
.	TRBV7-9	.	TRBJ2-1	TGTGCCAGCAGCTTAGTCAGCTCCTACAATGAGCAGTTCTTC	CASSLVSSYNEQFF